This is a list of T cell receptor beta chains from one sample in a study of early T cells in non-severe SARS-CoV-2 infection. TCRdb passed the 5' RACE reads through MiXCR, listing each CDR3 protein once. The sample carries 80,000 or so distinct CDR3 sequences, around 15% recorded once. What was sequenced was whole blood. These receptors were obtained from an adult who was a healthcare worker with PCR-confirmed SARS-CoV-2 infection or an uninfected control (not recorded which). CDR3s include the opening cysteine and the closing phenylalanine or tryptophan. A D gene is named only where the DNA matches it firmly. Expanded clones get a size class; other rows say once, few or many, or leave the size out.

CDR3,DNA,J,size,V,D
CATSRDLGDTGELFF,TGTGCCACCAGCAGAGATCTGGGAGACACCGGGGAGCTGTTTTTT,TRBJ2-2,many,TRBV15,.
CASSRGVTGELFF,TGTGCCAGCAGTCGGGGAGTCACCGGGGAGCTGTTTTTT,TRBJ2-2,.,TRBV7-3,.
CASSQDWGQAYEQYF,TGCGCCAGCAGCCAAGATTGGGGACAGGCCTACGAGCAGTACTTC,TRBJ2-7,.,TRBV4-1,TRBD1
CASSRGGQEPGYTF,TGCGCCAGCAGCCGCGGGGGACAGGAGCCTGGCTACACCTTC,TRBJ1-2,.,TRBV5-1,TRBD1
CSSASGTYNEQFF,TGCAGCTCCGCTAGCGGGACCTACAATGAGCAGTTCTTC,TRBJ2-1,few,TRBV29-1,TRBD2
CASSQDIYNEQFF,TGCGCCAGCAGCCAAGACATTTACAATGAGCAGTTCTTC,TRBJ2-1,.,TRBV4-3,.
CASSKQRQGWGEKLFF,TGTGCCAGCAGCAAGCAACGACAGGGTTGGGGTGAAAAACTGTTTTTT,TRBJ1-4,.,TRBV7-2,TRBD1
CARYSEQFF,TGTGCCCGATACAGTGAGCAGTTCTTC,TRBJ2-1,few,TRBV21-1,.
CASSPGSSYNEQFF,TGTGCCAGTAGTCCCGGAAGCTCCTACAATGAGCAGTTCTTC,TRBJ2-1,.,TRBV19,.
CASRPGILETQYF,TGTGCCAGCAGGCCAGGGATATTAGAGACCCAGTACTTC,TRBJ2-5,few,TRBV28,.
CASSTEGHSNYGYTF,TGTGCCAGTAGTACCGAGGGACATTCTAACTATGGCTACACCTTC,TRBJ1-2,.,TRBV19,.
CASSYSMVHEQYF,TGTGCCAGCAGTTACTCAATGGTCCACGAGCAGTACTTC,TRBJ2-7,.,TRBV6-6,.
CASSSRDTSYEQYF,TGTGCCAGCAGCTCCCGGGACACCTCCTACGAGCAGTACTTC,TRBJ2-7,.,TRBV27,.
CASSRIPSGSTQYF,TGTGCCAGCAGTCGTATACCCAGCGGGAGTACGCAGTATTTT,TRBJ2-3,few,TRBV12-3/TRBV12-4,TRBD2
CASSSGLLDTQYF,TGTGCCAGCAGTTCGGGCCTCTTAGATACGCAGTATTTT,TRBJ2-3,few,TRBV27,.
CASKRQGSTEAFF,TGTGCCAGCAAGAGACAGGGGAGCACTGAAGCTTTCTTT,TRBJ1-1,few,TRBV2,TRBD1